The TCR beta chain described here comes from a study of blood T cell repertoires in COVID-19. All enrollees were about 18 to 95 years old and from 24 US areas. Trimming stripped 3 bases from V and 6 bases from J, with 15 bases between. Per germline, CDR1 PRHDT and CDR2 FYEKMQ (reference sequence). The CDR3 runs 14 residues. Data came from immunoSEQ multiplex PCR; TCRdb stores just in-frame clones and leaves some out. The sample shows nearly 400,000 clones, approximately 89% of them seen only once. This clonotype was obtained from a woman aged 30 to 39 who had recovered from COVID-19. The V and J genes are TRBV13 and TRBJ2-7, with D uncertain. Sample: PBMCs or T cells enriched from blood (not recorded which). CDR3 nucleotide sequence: TGTGCCAGCAGCTTCTACTCAGGTCCCCGCGAGCAGTACTTC. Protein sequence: CASSFYSGPREQYF.